This T cell receptor (beta chain) is drawn from a study of cytomegalovirus exposure and HLA in healthy donors. Findings and caveats of the study: Accounts indicate the classifier identified cytomegalovirus status with strong specificity and sensitivity. A further, later analysis showed that HLA-associated TCR beta chains (compared with equally common others) were more clonally expanded. Most TCR sequences were rare, but some public TCRs occurred in many donors.

Concerning this clone: What it binds is not known.

Use of 60 Vbeta and 13 Jbeta primers characterized the PCR. TCRdb's table, derived via immunoSEQ multiplex PCR, lists solely in-frame clones and lacks some. The data contain about 160,000 clones, 60% to 85% of them singletons. The source material was PBMCs. The sequence was collected from a woman between 45 and 65 years old in good health and CMV-seropositive.

Here the CDR3 DNA reads TGTGCCAGCAGGCGCGGGAGACAGGGGATTCACGAGCAGTACTTC. Protein sequence: CASRRGRQGIHEQYF. This rearrangement joins TRBV6-5 to TRBJ2-7; the D gene is possibly TRBD1 (8 bases). This CDR3 has 15 residues. The V end lost 6 bases, the J end lost 5 bases, and 20 bases lay between the germline ends. Germline CDR1 is MNHEY and CDR2 is SVGAGI.